These 4 T cell receptor beta chains originate from one sample sequenced in a study of CD8+ T cells in alopecia areata. Sorting of pooled cutaneous lymph node cells was based on CD4, CD8alpha, NKG2D, NKG2ACE and other markers. RNA, once extracted, was reverse transcribed into cDNA for use as the sequencing template. Only in-frame clones appear in the TCRdb table, and some are missing; sequencing was by immunoSEQ multiplex PCR. The sample was found to contain roughly 260,000 clones, and every one recurs. Source material: CD4+ T cells sorted from a lymph node. The receptor set was obtained from a C3H/HeJ mouse with alopecia areata. As its MHC haplotype, the strain has H2-k.

This clone was picked up a small number of times. The listed genes are named as in mouse. The read gets to within 4 residues of the CDR3 end, and the germline J gene fills in the rest. The chain couples TRBV13-1 to TRBJ2-7, with TRBD2 as a possible D gene (5 bases). Germline CDR1 NSHNY, CDR2 SYGAGN. The CDR3 loop spans 13 amino acids. Partial CDR3 DNA: TGTGCCAGCAGTGGGGTGGGGAGGTAT. This sequence encodes CASSGVGRY. The CDR3 in full is CASSGVGRYEQYF.

In regard to this clone: Genes and germline come from the mouse. The read stops 4 residues short of the end of the CDR3; the missing end is completed from the germline J gene. The chain joins TRBV19 to TRBJ1-1; 9 bases fit TRBD1. The CDR3 consists of 13 residues. In germline, CDR1 is FNHDT, CDR2 SITEND (reference sequence). The covered CDR3 bases are TGTGCCAGCAGTCAACAGGGGGCCGAA. Translation gives CASSQQGAE. The whole CDR3 sequence reads CASSQQGAEEVFF. Complete variable domain (other parts from reference TRBV19 and TRBJ1-1): GGIITQTPKFLIGQEGQKLTLKCQQNFNHDTMYWYRQDSGKGLRLIYYSITENDLQKGDLSEGYDASREKKSSFSLTVTSAQKNEMAVFLCASSQQGAEEVFFGKGTRLTVV.

Of note for this clone: The gene names given are mouse names. With the read ending 4 residues before the CDR3 end, the germline J gene is used to fill in that end. This sequence joins TRBV5 and TRBJ2-3; 7 nucleotides line up with TRBD1. With V trimmed by 0 bases and J by 1 base, 7 bases remained unmatched. CDR1 is LGHNA and CDR2 is YNLKQL in the germline V gene (reference sequence). The CDR3 has 17 amino acids. The CDR3 bases that were read are TGTGCCAGCAGCCAAGATTCAGGGGGTGGAGGTGCAGAA. Amino acid sequence: CASSQDSGGGGAE. The CDR3 in full is CASSQDSGGGGAETLYF.

To note about this clone: Here the gene names and germline are mouse. The read ends 3 residues early relative to the CDR3; the germline J gene fills the gap. The V and J genes are TRBV13-2 and TRBJ1-6; the D is unclear. TRBJ1-6 is labeled an ORF, and its function is uncertain. Between the trimmed V and J ends, which lost 0 bases and 3 bases, there was a span of 7 bases. This CDR3 has 15 residues. Germline-derived CDR1 and CDR2 are NNHNN and SYGAGS (reference sequence). The CDR3 DNA, read in part, is TGTGCCAGCGGTGATGCACACAGCTATAATTCGCCC. This codes for CASGDAHSYNSP. The entire CDR3 reads CASGDAHSYNSPLYF.